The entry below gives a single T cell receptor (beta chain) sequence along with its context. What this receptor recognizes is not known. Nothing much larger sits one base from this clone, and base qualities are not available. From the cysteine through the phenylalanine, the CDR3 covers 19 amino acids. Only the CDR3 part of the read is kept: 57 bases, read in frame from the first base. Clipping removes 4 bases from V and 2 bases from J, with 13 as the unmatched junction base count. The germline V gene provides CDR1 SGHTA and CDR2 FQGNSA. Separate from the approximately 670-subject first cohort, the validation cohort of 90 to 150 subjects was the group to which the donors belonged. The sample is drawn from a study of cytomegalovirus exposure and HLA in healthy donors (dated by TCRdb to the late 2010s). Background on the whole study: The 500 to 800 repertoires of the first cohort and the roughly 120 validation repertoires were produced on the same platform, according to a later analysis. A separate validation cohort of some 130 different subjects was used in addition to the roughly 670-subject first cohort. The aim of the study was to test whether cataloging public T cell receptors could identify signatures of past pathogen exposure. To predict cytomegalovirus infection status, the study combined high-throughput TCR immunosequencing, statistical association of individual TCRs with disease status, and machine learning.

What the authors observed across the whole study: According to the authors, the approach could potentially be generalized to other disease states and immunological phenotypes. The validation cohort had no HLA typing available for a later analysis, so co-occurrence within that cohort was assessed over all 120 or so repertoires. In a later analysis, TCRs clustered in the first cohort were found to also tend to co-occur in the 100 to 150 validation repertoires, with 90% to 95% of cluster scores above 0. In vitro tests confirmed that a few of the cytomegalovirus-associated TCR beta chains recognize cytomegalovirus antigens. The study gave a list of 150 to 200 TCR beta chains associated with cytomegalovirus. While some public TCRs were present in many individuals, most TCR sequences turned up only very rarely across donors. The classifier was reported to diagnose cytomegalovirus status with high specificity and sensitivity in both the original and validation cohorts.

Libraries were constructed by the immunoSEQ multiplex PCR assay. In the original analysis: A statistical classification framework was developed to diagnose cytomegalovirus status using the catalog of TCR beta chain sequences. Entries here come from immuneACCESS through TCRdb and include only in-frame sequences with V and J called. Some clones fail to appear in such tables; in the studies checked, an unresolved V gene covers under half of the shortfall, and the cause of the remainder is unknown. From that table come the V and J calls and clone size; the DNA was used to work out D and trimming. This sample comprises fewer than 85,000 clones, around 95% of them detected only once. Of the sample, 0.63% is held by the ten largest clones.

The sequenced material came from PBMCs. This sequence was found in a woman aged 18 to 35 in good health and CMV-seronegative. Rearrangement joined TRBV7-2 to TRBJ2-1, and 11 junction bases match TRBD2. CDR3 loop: CASSSPSRASGGTYNEQFF. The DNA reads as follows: TGTGCCAGCAGCTCTCCCTCCCGAGCTAGCGGGGGGACCTACAATGAGCAGTTCTTC.